This section outlines one TCR beta chain sequence together with its context. Its matching antigen is unknown. Looked up from germline, CDR1 is SGHRS and CDR2 is YFSETQ. The CDR3 has 15 amino acids. The V gene end was trimmed by 0 bases and the J gene end by 0 bases; junction bases not matched to a gene: 2. This sample was included in a study of stem cell transplantation in POMP-related autoinflammatory disease. About the research overall: Before transplant: CD4+ naive skewing, low CD8+ proportions, reduced cytokine secretion.

Regarding the study as a whole: Patients with PRAID showed a restricted number of unique TRB V-J gene pairings. PRAID patients trended toward lower TRB diversity and higher clonality in all analyzed T-cell subsets.

This table comes from immunoSEQ multiplex PCR, and its TCRdb copy is limited to in-frame clones, with some not included. The sample lists some 70,000 clones, more than 75% occurring once. The chain carries TRBV5-1 and TRBJ2-7, with TRBD1 matching 8 bases. The material was CD4+ T cells from PBMCs, obtained after stem cell transplantation. This sequence originates from a human patient with POMP-related autoinflammation and immune dysregulation (PRAID). Some of these T cells may belong to the graft donor. The CDR3 spells CASSLGDRYSYEQYV. In nucleotides, the CDR3 is TGCGCCAGCAGCTTGGGGGACAGGTACTCCTACGAGCAGTACGTC.